This TCR beta chain was sequenced in a study of blood T cells in healthy people across ages. Overall study findings and caveats: More naive CD4+ cells and higher diversity marked long-lived donors relative to aged donors. Older age went with lower TCR beta diversity per million T cells, in a roughly linear way.

Donation came from healthy Caucasian individuals in Russia who were aged about 6 to 95. A minimum of 7 million PBMCs was isolated per sample. Sample-barcoded 5' priming and a J-beta primer mix drove a second PCR of roughly 6 to 12 cycles. TCRdb used MiXCR to reprocess the 5' RACE reads, holding one entry per CDR3 protein. The data hold 550,000 to 600,000 distinct CDR3 sequences, with around 48% observed a single time. As regards this clonotype: The antigen remains unidentified.

Germline V CDR1 and CDR2: SGDLS, YYNGEE. The length of the CDR3 is 14 residues. Trimming removed 0 bases from V and 4 bases from J, with 10 bases in between. The sample taken for sequencing was blood. V gene TRBV9 combines with J gene TRBJ2-5; no clear D gene. This TCR came from a man older than 75 in good health. The CDR3 region has the DNA TGTGCCAGCAGCGTAGCTATGTCGGGAGAGACCCAGTACTTC. Translation: CASSVAMSGETQYF. Looking up the rest from reference TRBV9 and TRBJ2-5 gives the full variable domain: DSGVTQTPKHLITATGQRVTLRCSPRSGDLSVYWYQQSLDQGLQFLIQYYNGEERAKGNILERFSAQQFPDLHSELNLSSLELGDSALYFCASSVAMSGETQYFGPGTRLLVL.